One sample yielded the 9 T cell receptor beta chains listed below, sequenced in a study of blood T cell repertoires in COVID-19. Data came from immunoSEQ multiplex PCR; TCRdb stores just in-frame clones and leaves some out. Among some 240,000 clones, roughly 89% were seen once, and the ten largest hold 4.6%. What was sequenced was peripheral blood. These receptors originate from a woman aged 40-49 years who had recovered from COVID-19.

The gene calls are TRBV19 and TRBJ1-6; 11 nucleotides agree with TRBD1. The ends lost 5 bases at V and 8 bases at J; junction bases unmatched: 5. Germline CDR1 reads LNHDA; CDR2 reads SQIVND (reference sequence). This CDR3 comprises 15 residues. The CDR3: CASSEGQGDYSPLHF. The CDR3 coding sequence is TGTGCCAGTAGTGAGGGACAGGGGGATTATTCACCCCTCCACTTT.

The J gene is TRBJ1-2, the V gene TRBV19, with D tentatively TRBD1 (6 bases). Germline CDR1 is LNHDA and CDR2 is SQIVND (reference sequence). The CDR3 loop spans 13 amino acids. The V end was cut by 3 bases, the J end by 8 bases, with 13 bases between. The CDR3 loop reads CASSISGTYGYTF. CDR3 in DNA: TGTGCCAGTAGTATCTCCGGGACATACGGCTACACCTTC.

The V gene is TRBV6-5, the J gene TRBJ1-1; D might be TRBD1 (5 bases). Trimming stripped 9 bases from V and 0 bases from J, with 14 bases between. The germline V gene encodes CDR1 MNHEY and CDR2 SVGAGI. There are 14 residues in the CDR3. The CDR3 DNA follows: TGTGCCAGTTCAGGGTTGGGGATGAACACTGAAGCTTTCTTT. Its translation is CASSGLGMNTEAFF.

The chain combines TRBV19 with TRBJ1-1; the match to TRBD1 covers 11 bases. CDR1 and CDR2 (germline): LNHDA, SQIVND (reference sequence). This CDR3 contains 15 residues. J was trimmed by 2 bases and V by 5 bases; bases with no gene match: 4. CDR3 in DNA: TGTGCCAGTAGTTACGGGACAGGGGGAAACACTGAAGCTTTCTTT. Protein product: CASSYGTGGNTEAFF.

This chain joins TRBV5-6 and TRBJ1-2; weak D call: TRBD1 (5 bases). The CDR3 has 14 amino acids. Germline V lookup: CDR1 SGHDT, CDR2 YYEEEE. Trimming stripped 1 base from V and 4 bases from J, with 11 bases between. As DNA, the CDR3 is TGTGCCAGCAGCTTGTATAGGGGAAGCTATGGCTACACCTTC. Protein: CASSLYRGSYGYTF.

The rearrangement uses TRBV4-1 and TRBJ2-2, with D possibly being TRBD1 (6 bases). CDR3 size: 16 residues. The germline V gene encodes CDR1 MGHRA and CDR2 YSYEKL. Between the trimmed V and J ends, which lost 0 bases and 7 bases, there was a span of 15 bases. The CDR3 loop reads CASSQDRVRGSGELFF. The CDR3, as DNA: TGCGCCAGCAGCCAAGATCGGGTTAGGGGGAGCGGGGAGCTGTTTTTT.

The chain is built from TRBV5-1 and TRBJ2-1, with 10 nucleotides matching TRBD2. V gave up 7 bases and J gave up 6 bases; unmatched junction bases: 7. This CDR3 is built from 14 residues. Germline CDR1 and CDR2: SGHRS and YFSETQ. CDR3 nucleotides: TGCGCCAGCGAACAGCGGGGGGGCCTCAATGAGCAGTTCTTC. Translated: CASEQRGGLNEQFF.

The rearrangement links TRBV6-2 or TRBV6-3 to TRBJ2-7; the D gene is possibly TRBD2 (5 bases). The V and J ends lost 5 bases and 2 bases respectively, with 10 bases between them. The CDR3 length is 13 residues. The V gene's germline CDR1 is MNHEY and CDR2 SVGEGT. The CDR3 here is CASSGRFPYEQYV. DNA for the CDR3: TGTGCCAGCAGTGGGAGATTCCCCTACGAGCAGTACGTC.

The genes are TRBV27 and TRBJ2-3; 7 bases fit TRBD1. The germline gives CDR1 MNHEY, CDR2 SMNVEV (reference sequence). The length of the CDR3 is 14 residues. V gave up 2 bases and J gave up 6 bases; unmatched junction bases: 5. CDR3 bases: TGTGCCAGCAGTTTAAGGGGGCCTATCGATACGCAGTATTTT. Its translation: CASSLRGPIDTQYF.